Below, 5 T cell receptor beta chains from the same sample are listed, as sequenced in a study of T cells after yellow fever vaccination (dated by TCRdb to the late 2010s). This specimen's treatment or condition label, interpreted: live attenuated yellow fever vaccine strain. The library relied on 5' RACE. Sequencing used an Illumina NovaSeq 6000. The raw public reads went through TCRdb reprocessing: fastp at Q25, MiXCR clone calling, in-frame beta chains kept. Rows are unified per CDR3 protein, each entry keeping the most common DNA and genes. For this sample there are 13,000 to 15,000 distinct CDR3 sequences; approximately 6.8% appear just once. Of the sample, about 1.5% falls within the top ten clones. The sequences come from PBMCs, either bulk or a sorted T-cell subset (CD4+, CD8+, memory, or dextramer-sorted; not recorded which), collected on the day of the yellow fever booster vaccination. The receptors were gathered from a man between 18 and 35 years old who received the YFV17D yellow fever vaccine.

In its sample, this clonotype ranks as medium-sized. V gene TRBV7-2 combines with J gene TRBJ2-2, with 7 bases lining up with TRBD1. The CDR3 totals 16 residues. Germline CDR1 reads SGHTA; CDR2 reads FQGNSA. V lost 1 base, J lost 0 bases, and 2 bases stayed unmatched. As DNA, the CDR3 is TGTGCCAGCAGCTTAGTAGGGGGCGCGAACACCGGGGAGCTGTTTTTT. Its translation: CASSLVGGANTGELFF. Full variable domain (outside the CDR3, taken from reference TRBV7-2 and TRBJ2-2): GAGVSQSPSNKVTEKGKDVELRCDPISGHTALYWYRQSLGQGLEFLIYFQGNSAPDKSGLPSDRFSAERTGGSVSTLTIQRTQQEDSAVYLCASSLVGGANTGELFFGEGSRLTVL.

This clonotype was picked up many times. This chain links TRBV5-1 with TRBJ2-3, with unresolved D. The length of the CDR3 is 15 residues. V was trimmed by 0 bases and J by 0 bases, leaving 8 bases between them. CDR1 is SGHRS, CDR2 YFSETQ, per germline. This CDR3 reads CASSLAVVSTDTQYF. As DNA, the CDR3 is TGCGCCAGCAGCTTGGCCGTGGTCAGCACAGATACGCAGTATTTT.

By share of the sample, this clonotype is medium-sized. This chain links TRBV7-2 with TRBJ2-7; D ambiguous. Trimming cost V 6 bases and J 4 bases, with 10 bases left between them. This CDR3 contains 12 residues. The germline gives CDR1 SGHTA, CDR2 FQGNSA. The CDR3, as DNA: TGTGCCAGCAGTTGGGGATCGTACGAGCAGTACTTC. Protein sequence: CASSWGSYEQYF.

This clonotype was detected ten times or more. As DNA, the CDR3 is TGTGCCAGCAGCAAAAAAAAAGATACTAGCGGGGTCCAAGAGACCCAGTACTTC. It translates to CASSKKKDTSGVQETQYF. The V gene is TRBV5-4, the J gene TRBJ2-5; 10 bases agree with TRBD2. Trimming took 4 bases from V and 1 from J; bases not matched to a gene: 13. CDR1 and CDR2 from the germline V gene are SGHNT and YYREEE (reference sequence). The CDR3 totals 18 residues.

The sample holds many counts of this clonotype. The V and J genes are TRBV18 and TRBJ1-5, with TRBD1 identical over 9 bases. Germline loops: CDR1 KGHSH, CDR2 LQKENI. CDR3 length: 17 amino acids. J lost 0 bases, V lost 5 bases, and 8 bases had no gene match. The chain's CDR3 is CASSGTGTGYSNQPQHF. CDR3 nucleotide sequence: TGTGCCAGCTCAGGGACAGGGACTGGATATAGCAATCAGCCCCAGCATTTT.